The clone carrying this TCR beta chain was found many times. Its antigen is as yet unknown. The sample belongs to a study of CD8+CD57+ T cells in acquired aplastic anemia. Study background: The study obtained an average of approximately 3 ug of DNA from sorted CD4+ and CD8+ cells.

Overall study findings and caveats: The study found no significant CD8+ Simpson's diversity difference between patients and controls.

Whoever was chosen for sequencing had shown CD8+CD57+ cell expansion by flow cytometry. Therapy had not been given to patients before blood sampling. CDR3 size: 13 residues. The V gene's germline CDR1 is MGHDK and CDR2 SYGVNS. The V gene lost 3 bases and the J gene lost 2 bases, with 7 bases spanning the gap. The TCR beta profiling, which covered VDJ combination and CDR3 sequence, was carried out using genomic DNA as the template. MiXCR was run by TCRdb on the reads, yielding one entry per CDR3 protein. The sample holds 450,000 to 550,000 distinct CDR3 sequences, around 32% seen once. This chain joins TRBV25-1 and TRBJ1-2, with a possible D match to TRBD1 (6 bases). The source is a human donor with aplastic anemia. Sequenced material: sorted CD4+, CD8+, or CD8+CD57+ T cells (not recorded which) from PBMCs. CDR3 bases: TGTGCCAGCAGTGAGGGACACAACTATGGCTACACCTTC. Encoded protein: CASSEGHNYGYTF.